The 8 T cell receptor beta chains listed next were all sequenced from one sample in a study of blood T cell repertoires in COVID-19. TCRdb's table, derived via immunoSEQ multiplex PCR, lists solely in-frame clones and lacks some. Seen here are about 36,000 clones, about 88% observed once, and the top ten hold about 2.1%. Specimen: peripheral blood. The receptors were sampled from a human donor in a cohort sampled during active COVID-19.

The chain has TRBV2 and TRBJ1-6, with D possibly TRBD1 on 5 matching bases. The V end was cut by 9 bases, the J end by 5 bases, with 11 bases between. Germline CDR1 and CDR2: SNHLY and FYNNEI. The CDR3 is 13 residues long. The CDR3 DNA sequence: TGTGCCAGGGCCGACAGACATAATTCACCCCTCCACTTT. Encoded protein: CARADRHNSPLHF.

The rearrangement uses TRBV2 and TRBJ1-2; tentative D call: TRBD1 (6 bases). The CDR3 totals 13 residues. CDR1 and CDR2 from the germline V gene are SNHLY and FYNNEI. Trimming stripped 3 bases from V and 6 bases from J, with 11 bases between. Here the CDR3 reads CASSDRGADGYTF. CDR3 nucleotides: TGTGCCAGCAGTGACCGGGGGGCAGATGGCTACACCTTC.

The V gene is TRBV2, the J gene TRBJ2-2, with 7 positions matching TRBD1. V lost 6 bases and J lost 6; bases outside the gene matches: 7. The length of the CDR3 is 14 residues. Germline V gene lookup returns CDR1 SNHLY and CDR2 FYNNEI. The chain's CDR3 is CASSRFDRAGELFF. CDR3 in DNA: TGTGCCAGCAGCCGTTTCGACAGGGCCGGGGAGCTGTTTTTT.

The rearrangement joins TRBV6-5 to TRBJ2-2, with D hard to call. The V end lost 6 bases, the J end lost 4 bases, and 6 bases lay between the germline ends. Germline V gives CDR1 MNHEY, CDR2 SVGAGI. CDR3 length equals 12 residues. Here the CDR3 reads CASRKLTGELFF. The CDR3 nucleotides read TGTGCCAGCAGGAAACTCACCGGGGAGCTGTTTTTT.

In this sample, this clone turned up once. CDR3 region: CASSPRGDHTGELFF. The CDR3 nucleotides are TGTGCCAGCAGCCCACGGGGGGACCACACCGGGGAGCTGTTTTTT. V is TRBV9 and J is TRBJ2-2; 7 bases align to TRBD2. The length of the CDR3 is 15 residues. CDR1 is SGDLS and CDR2 is YYNGEE in the germline V gene. V lost 4 bases and J lost 3; bases outside the gene matches: 6.

For the CDR3, the DNA is TGTGCCACCATCGGGGGGCTTTTGGGGGTAAGTGAAAAACTGTTTTTT. Translated, it gives CATIGGLLGVSEKLFF. The chain is built from TRBV24-1 and TRBJ1-4, with D possibly TRBD1 on 6 matching bases. The CDR3 totals 16 residues. Germline V gene sequence: CDR1 KGHDR, CDR2 SFDVKD. Trimming took 8 bases from V and 7 from J, leaving 22 bases between them.

The V and J genes are TRBV15 and TRBJ1-1; perhaps TRBD1 as D (6 bases). Trimming left V 4 bases short and J 5 bases short, with 14 bases between. The germline CDR1 and CDR2 sequences are LNHNV and YYDKDF (reference sequence). The CDR3 contains 14 residues. The CDR3 bases are TGTGCCACCAGCAAAGGGGGTGAAGGGACTGAAGCTTTCTTT. Amino acids: CATSKGGEGTEAFF.

The chain has TRBV14 and TRBJ1-3, with D tentatively TRBD1 (5 bases). The CDR3 is 13 residues long. Trimming left V 6 bases short and J 8 bases short, with 14 bases between. Germline values: CDR1 SGHDN, CDR2 FVKESK. The CDR3 here is CASRETGGHTIYF. Written as DNA, the CDR3 is TGTGCCAGCAGGGAAACGGGGGGACACACCATATATTTT.